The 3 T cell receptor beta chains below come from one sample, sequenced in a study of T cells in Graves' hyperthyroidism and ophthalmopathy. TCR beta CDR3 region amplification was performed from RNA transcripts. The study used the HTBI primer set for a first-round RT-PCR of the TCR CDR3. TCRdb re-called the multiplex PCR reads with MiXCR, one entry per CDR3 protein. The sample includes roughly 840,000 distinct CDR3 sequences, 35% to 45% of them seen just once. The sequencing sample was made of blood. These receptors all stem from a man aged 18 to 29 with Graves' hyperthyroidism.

This CDR3 is CASSQEEGTEQYF. CDR3 in DNA: TGCGCCAGCAGCCAAGAGGAAGGGACCGAGCAGTACTTC. This chain connects TRBV4-3 to TRBJ2-7; D is tentatively TRBD1 or TRBD2 (5 bases each). V was clipped by 0 bases and J by 6 bases, with 9 bases between them. This CDR3 contains 13 residues. CDR1 is LGHNA and CDR2 is YSLEER in the germline V gene.

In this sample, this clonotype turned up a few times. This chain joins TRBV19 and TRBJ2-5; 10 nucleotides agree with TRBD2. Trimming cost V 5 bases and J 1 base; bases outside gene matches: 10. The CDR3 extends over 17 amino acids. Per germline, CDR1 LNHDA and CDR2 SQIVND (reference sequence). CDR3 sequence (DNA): TGTGCCAGTAGTGGGGGGGGGCTAGCGGGGGCCCAAGAGACCCAGTACTTC. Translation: CASSGGGLAGAQETQYF.

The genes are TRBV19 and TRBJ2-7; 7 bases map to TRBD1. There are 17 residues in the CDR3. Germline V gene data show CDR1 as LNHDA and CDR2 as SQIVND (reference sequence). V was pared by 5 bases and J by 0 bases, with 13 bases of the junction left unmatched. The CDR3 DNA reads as TGTGCCAGTAGTTTACATACCGGGACAGCCGACTCCTACGAGCAGTACTTC. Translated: CASSLHTGTADSYEQYF.